This T cell receptor (beta chain) was sequenced for a study of technical replicates of blood from several donors. Assay: immunoSEQ multiplex PCR; the TCRdb copy retains only in-frame clones and omits some. The table has under 80,000 clones, roughly 92% seen once. Per germline, CDR1 SGHTS and CDR2 YDEGEE. This CDR3 spans 14 amino acids. Between the trimmed V and J ends, which lost 2 bases and 2 bases, there was a span of 9 bases. V usage is TRBV5-8 and J usage is TRBJ2-3; TRBD1 might be the D (6 bases). Sequenced sample: T cells isolated from PBMCs. The TCR originated in a human donor in good health. The CDR3, as DNA: TGTGCCAGCAGCTTACAGGGTCCCACAGATACGCAGTATTTT. Encoded protein: CASSLQGPTDTQYF.